These T cell receptor beta chains were read from a single sample in a study of cytomegalovirus exposure and HLA in healthy donors. Using immunoSEQ multiplex PCR, the repertoire was profiled, and TCRdb retains in-frame clones only, with some absent. The top ten clones hold 4.8% of a sample with some 130,000 clones, about 82% of them seen once. The specimen was PBMCs. Every receptor here comes from a man younger than 40 in good health. Both conserved end residues are trimmed from each CDR3.

TRBV18	TRBJ2-7	ASSPLPGDTYEQY
TRBV28	TRBJ1-5	ASRARDRVRQPQH
TRBV12-5	TRBJ1-1	ASGLVLSQGENTEAF
TRBV6-5	TRBJ2-7	ASSYSMRTGGYEQY
TRBV12-5	TRBJ2-3	ASGLVLRGSTDTQY
TRBV5-1	TRBJ1-1	ASSLEALNTEAF
TRBV7-9	TRBJ2-4	ASSFPTGEVKNIQY
TRBV4-1	-	ASSQIKGDSYEQY
TRBV6-5	TRBJ2-5	ASSYLFSGSGETQY
TRBV6-4	TRBJ1-1	ASRQGFGTEAF
TRBV18	TRBJ1-1	ASEYRGSQWNTEAF
TRBV5-6	TRBJ2-1	ASSSRTVGRFGEQF
TRBV18	TRBJ2-1	ASSELAGGGNEQF
TRBV14	TRBJ1-3	ASSQGRVAGQGGNTIY
TRBV7-6	TRBJ2-1	ASSLDRGNEQF
TRBV5-8	TRBJ1-5	ASSTRVNQPQH
TRBV29-1	TRBJ1-5	SVGVSGTDPNQPQH
TRBV1	TRBJ2-2	TSSQDRDGELF
TRBV19	TRBJ1-5	ASSLGQGPTGPQH
TRBV15	TRBJ1-5	ATSALPGTGSRIQVNQPQH
TRBV5-1	TRBJ1-1	ASSPGQGTEAF
TRBV27	TRBJ2-3	ASSFGGTGTDTQY
TRBV19	TRBJ2-1	ASSHSLQGGPRSEQF
TRBV7-9	TRBJ2-7	ASSGGERYEQY
TRBV6-5	TRBJ2-5	ATAGGRGGETQY
TRBV27	TRBJ1-2	ASGRTNYGYT
TRBV6-5	TRBJ2-7	ASQREGGYEQY
TRBV29-1	TRBJ1-1	RTEMNTEAF
TRBV7-2	TRBJ1-1	ASSLDYGGAEAF
TRBV9	TRBJ2-1	ASSVGGGSYNEQF
TRBV29-1	TRBJ2-1	SVSTGGPKYNEQF
TRBV7-3	TRBJ2-3	ASSLGLANTDTQY
TRBV6-1	TRBJ1-1	ASSPTGTGAEAF
TRBV6-5	TRBJ1-2	ASSYGQGYT
TRBV7-6	TRBJ1-1	ASSRQGRTEAF
TRBV18	TRBJ2-1	ASSPQSLPYNEQF
TRBV14	TRBJ1-2	ASSERTGLDRGYT
TRBV11-3	TRBJ2-1	ASSSRLLGNEQF
TRBV4-2	TRBJ2-5	ASSQGTGTRVETQY
TRBV15	TRBJ1-5	ATSRERRVDQPQH
TRBV7-9	TRBJ2-5	ASSSGQGETQY
TRBV6-6	TRBJ2-7	ASSLGLAVAYEQY
TRBV7-9	TRBJ2-1	ASSPGTSGRFNEQF
TRBV12-5	TRBJ2-1	ASGLTQGAYNEQF
TRBV7-9	TRBJ1-1	ASSQYRQGGIEAF
TRBV27	TRBJ1-2	ASFNRGYGYT
TRBV29-1	TRBJ2-7	SVVLGTGTYEQY
TRBV15	TRBJ2-3	ATSRARQTSTDTQY
TRBV6-1	TRBJ2-1	ASSGGGPDEQF
TRBV29-1	TRBJ1-1	SVGSGGTEAF